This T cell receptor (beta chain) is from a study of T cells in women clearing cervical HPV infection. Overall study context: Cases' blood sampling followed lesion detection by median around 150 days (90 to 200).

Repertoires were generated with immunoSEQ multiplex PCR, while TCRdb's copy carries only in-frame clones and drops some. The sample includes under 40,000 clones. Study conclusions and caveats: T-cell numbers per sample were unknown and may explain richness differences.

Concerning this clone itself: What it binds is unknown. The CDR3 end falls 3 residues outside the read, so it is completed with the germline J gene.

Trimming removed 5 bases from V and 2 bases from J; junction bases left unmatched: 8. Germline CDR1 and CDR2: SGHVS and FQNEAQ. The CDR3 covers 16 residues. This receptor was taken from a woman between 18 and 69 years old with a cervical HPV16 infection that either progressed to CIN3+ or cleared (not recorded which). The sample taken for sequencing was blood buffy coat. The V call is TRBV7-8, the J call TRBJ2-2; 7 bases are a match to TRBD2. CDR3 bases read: TGTGCCAGCAGCCCCCGCAGCGGGGTCAACACCGGGGAG. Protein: CASSPRSGVNTGE. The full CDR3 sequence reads CASSPRSGVNTGELFF. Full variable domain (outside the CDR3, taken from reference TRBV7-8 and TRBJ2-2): GAGVSQSPRYKVAKRGQDVALRCDPISGHVSLFWYQQALGQGPEFLTYFQNEAQLDKSGLPSDRFFAERPEGSVSTLKIQRTQQEDSAVYLCASSPRSGVNTGELFFGEGSRLTVL.